The 19 T cell receptor beta chains in this list originate from one sample, sequenced in a study of blood T cell repertoires in COVID-19. Clones were sequenced by immunoSEQ multiplex PCR, and TCRdb holds only the in-frame ones, with some missing. The sample shows 200,000 to 250,000 clones, about 89% of them seen only once. Sequences were obtained from peripheral blood. The receptor set was obtained from a man in his 60s who had recovered from COVID-19.

This clone came up a few times. CDR3 bases: TGTGCCAGCAGAACTACAGGGGTCTCCTACGAGCAGTACTTC. Translating gives CASRTTGVSYEQYF. The chain couples TRBV6-5 to TRBJ2-7, with TRBD1 matching over 7 bases. Germline-derived CDR1 and CDR2 are MNHEY and SVGAGI. CDR3 size: 14 residues. V shed 6 bases, J shed 0 bases, and the junction held 5 bases outside the gene matches.

This rearrangement joins TRBV5-4 to TRBJ2-1; D remains ambiguous. The CDR3 extends over 12 amino acids. V lost 4 bases and J lost 2, with 4 bases in between. Germline assignment: CDR1 SGHNT and CDR2 YYREEE (reference sequence). The CDR3 bases are TGTGCCAGCAGCACAACCTACAATGAGCAGTTCTTC. Translated, it gives CASSTTYNEQFF.

The chain employs TRBV5-4 and TRBJ1-4; a possible D gene is TRBD1 (6 bases). Germline V gene lookup returns CDR1 SGHNT and CDR2 YYREEE (reference sequence). The CDR3 contains 16 residues. Trimming took off 3 bases at V and 5 bases at J, with 17 bases between the two ends. CDR3 sequence reads: CASSSFVGAKNEKLFF. The CDR3 bases are TGTGCCAGCAGCTCCTTCGTGGGGGCGAAGAATGAAAAACTGTTTTTT.

Details on this clone: Mismatch with germline at one junction end may stem from a read error. This sequence joins TRBV12-5 and TRBJ1-4; D is undetermined. This CDR3 is built from 16 residues. Germline lookup yields CDR1 LGHNT and CDR2 FRNRAP. This chain's CDR3 is CASGLGGGGNRGLVDF. DNA for the CDR3: TGTGCTAGTGGTCTGGGCGGAGGCGGAAATCGGGGTTTGGTTGATTTT.

The table lists this clone with a few counts. The rearrangement joins TRBV24-1 to TRBJ2-1, with TRBD1 as a possible D gene (6 bases). The V end lost 3 bases, the J end lost 3 bases, and 14 bases lay between the germline ends. Germline CDR1 is KGHDR and CDR2 is SFDVKD. The CDR3 sequence is 16 residues long. As DNA, the CDR3 is TGTGCCACCAGTGATGAGGACAGCCAGTACTACAATGAGCAGTTCTTC. Translating it yields CATSDEDSQYYNEQFF.

This chain uses TRBV10-3 with TRBJ2-1, with D perhaps TRBD2 (5 bases). V was cut by 0 bases and J by 8 bases, with 17 bases left in between. CDR1 is ENHRY and CDR2 is SYGVKD in the germline V gene. CDR3 length equals 16 residues. The CDR3 region has the DNA TGTGCCATCAGTGAGTCGAGTCGGGGTCTTACCCATGAGCAGTTCTTC. Translated, it gives CAISESSRGLTHEQFF.

This clone was detected only a few times. The rearrangement uses TRBV7-2 and TRBJ2-1; 8 positions match TRBD2. The CDR3 contains 15 residues. Germline assignment: CDR1 SGHTA and CDR2 FQGNSA. V lost 5 bases, J lost 4 bases, and 7 bases stayed unmatched. The CDR3 loop is CASSLLASGYNEQFF. The CDR3 DNA follows: TGTGCCAGCAGCCTCTTGGCTAGCGGGTACAATGAGCAGTTCTTC.

Of note for this clone: The same CDR3 is also encoded by other DNA sequences in this sample. The gene calls are TRBV27 and TRBJ2-7; 9 bases agree with TRBD2. Germline trimming cut 6 bases from V and 3 bases from J; bases unmatched to any gene: 3. Germline V lookup: CDR1 MNHEY, CDR2 SMNVEV (reference sequence). The CDR3 totals 13 residues. This CDR3 reads CASRRSGSYEQYF. CDR3 coding DNA: TGTGCCAGCAGACGTAGCGGGAGCTACGAGCAGTACTTC.

The J gene is TRBJ1-1, the V gene TRBV9; a weak D match, TRBD1 (5 bases). From germline, CDR1 is SGDLS and CDR2 YYNGEE. Deletions cut 2 bases from V and 3 bases from J, with 17 bases between. The CDR3 has 16 amino acids. This CDR3 is CASSVGGGSADTEAFF. Here the CDR3 DNA reads TGTGCCAGCAGCGTTGGGGGAGGGTCAGCGGACACTGAAGCTTTCTTT. Full variable domain (outside the CDR3, taken from reference TRBV9 and TRBJ1-1): DSGVTQTPKHLITATGQRVTLRCSPRSGDLSVYWYQQSLDQGLQFLIQYYNGEERAKGNILERFSAQQFPDLHSELNLSSLELGDSALYFCASSVGGGSADTEAFFGQGTRLTVV.

The chain employs TRBV18 and TRBJ1-2; weak D call: TRBD1 (5 bases). Per the germline V gene, CDR1 is KGHSH and CDR2 is LQKENI. V lost 5 bases, J lost 8 bases, and 15 bases lay in between. The length of the CDR3 is 13 residues. CDR3 amino acids: CASSKTEVGGYTF. CDR3 coding DNA: TGTGCCAGCTCAAAGACAGAGGTCGGGGGCTACACCTTC.

The chain has TRBV5-1 and TRBJ2-5; tentative D call: TRBD2 (5 bases). The CDR3 runs to 15 residues. In germline, CDR1 is SGHRS, CDR2 YFSETQ. V was pared by 4 bases and J by 2 bases, with 15 bases between. The CDR3 coding sequence is TGCGCCAGCAGCGCTCGGGATCCCCGACAAGAGACCCAGTACTTC. This gives the protein CASSARDPRQETQYF. The whole variable domain, remainder taken from reference TRBV5-1 and TRBJ2-5, is KAGVTQTPRYLIKTRGQQVTLSCSPISGHRSVSWYQQTPGQGLQFLFEYFSETQRNKGNFPGRFSGRQFSNSRSEMNVSTLELGDSALYLCASSARDPRQETQYFGPGTRLLVL.

The rearrangement links TRBV12-2 to TRBJ2-7; no check of the table's D call, TRBD1, against the DNA was made. TRBV12-2 is a pseudogene. There are 15 residues in the CDR3. CDR3 protein: CASRPARTGGYEQYF. CDR3 in DNA: TGTGCAAGTCGCCCAGCGCGGACAGGGGGATACGAGCAGTACTTC.

The chain uses TRBV28 and TRBJ1-5, with 9 bases matching TRBD1. The CDR3 runs to 16 residues. Germline CDR1 MDHEN, CDR2 SYDVKM. Losses at the gene ends were 4 bases for V and 9 bases for J; bases not matched to a gene: 13. As DNA, the CDR3 is TGTGCCAGCAGTTCCCCCACTACAGGGGGCGCGAGGCCCCAGCATTTT. This codes for CASSSPTTGGARPQHF.

This clone was counted once. The chain carries TRBV11-2 and TRBJ2-1, with D unclear. In germline, CDR1 is SGHAT, CDR2 FQNNGV. This CDR3 spans 14 amino acids. V dropped 0 bases and J dropped 9 bases, with 12 bases sitting between them. The CDR3 here is CASSLDLVGSEQFF. In DNA, the CDR3 is TGTGCCAGCAGCTTAGATCTCGTGGGCAGTGAGCAGTTCTTC.

The chain joins TRBV6-1 to TRBJ1-3; the D gene is possibly TRBD1 (5 bases). With 2 bases removed from V and 4 bases from J, the gap between germline ends came to 9 bases. Germline CDR1 is MNHNS and CDR2 is SASEGT. The CDR3 runs to 14 residues. Here the CDR3 reads CASSERSGGNTIYF. The CDR3 bases are TGTGCCAGCAGTGAACGGTCAGGGGGAAACACCATATATTTT.

V is TRBV5-4 and J is TRBJ2-7, with a weak D call TRBD1 (5 bases). The length of the CDR3 is 14 residues. Trimming cost V 1 base and J 5 bases, with 13 bases left between them. The germline CDR1 and CDR2 sequences are SGHNT and YYREEE (reference sequence). The CDR3 reads CASSLRQGVDEQYF. The CDR3 DNA reads as TGTGCCAGCAGCTTGAGGCAGGGTGTCGACGAGCAGTACTTC. Using reference TRBV5-4 and TRBJ2-7 for the parts outside the CDR3, the full variable domain is ETGVTQSPTHLIKTRGQQVTLRCSSQSGHNTVSWYQQALGQGPQFIFQYYREEENGRGNFPPRFSGLQFPNYSSELNVNALELDDSALYLCASSLRQGVDEQYFGPGTRLTVT.

The rearrangement uses TRBV11-2 and TRBJ2-1; 8 bases agree with TRBD2. The CDR3 is 16 residues long. J gave up 4 bases and V 0 bases, and 5 bases lay outside the gene matches. In germline, CDR1 is SGHAT, CDR2 FQNNGV. CDR3 bases: TGTGCCAGCAGCTTAGATTGGAGCGGGGGTTACAATGAGCAGTTCTTC. Its protein product is CASSLDWSGGYNEQFF.

The chain has TRBV4-1 and TRBJ2-4; D gene uncertain. The V gene lost 4 bases and the J gene lost 1 base, with 17 bases spanning the gap. The CDR3 has 17 residues. In germline, CDR1 is MGHRA, CDR2 YSYEKL. CDR3 protein: CASSPAAVREAKNIQYF. As DNA, the CDR3 is TGCGCCAGCAGCCCGGCGGCAGTGAGAGAGGCCAAAAACATTCAGTACTTC.

This clone has a single count. The chain joins TRBV28 to TRBJ2-7; 11 nucleotides line up with TRBD1. V trimming: 7 bases; J trimming: 6 bases; junction bases outside the gene matches: 8. The CDR3 is 14 amino acids. Looked up from germline, CDR1 is MDHEN and CDR2 is SYDVKM. In DNA, the CDR3 is TGTGCCAGCATTGCTCCGGGACAGGGGGTCGAGCAGTACTTC. Translated: CASIAPGQGVEQYF.